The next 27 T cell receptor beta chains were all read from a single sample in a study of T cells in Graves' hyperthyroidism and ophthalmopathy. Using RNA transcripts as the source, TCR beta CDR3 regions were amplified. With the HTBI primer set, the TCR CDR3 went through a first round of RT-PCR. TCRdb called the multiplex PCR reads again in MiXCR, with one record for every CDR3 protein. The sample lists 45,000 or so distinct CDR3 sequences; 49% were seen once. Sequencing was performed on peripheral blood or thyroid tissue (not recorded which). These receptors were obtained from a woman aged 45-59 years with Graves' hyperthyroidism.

CDR3 nucleotides: TGTGCCAGCAGCGCAATAGACAGGGACGGCGTCCTGACTTTC. Protein sequence: CASSAIDRDGVLTF. The chain links TRBV7-2 to TRBJ2-6, with 7 positions matching TRBD1. The trim removed 5 bases at V and 12 bases at J, leaving 10 bases unmatched. The CDR3 is 14 residues long. CDR1 is SGHTA, CDR2 FQGNSA, per germline.

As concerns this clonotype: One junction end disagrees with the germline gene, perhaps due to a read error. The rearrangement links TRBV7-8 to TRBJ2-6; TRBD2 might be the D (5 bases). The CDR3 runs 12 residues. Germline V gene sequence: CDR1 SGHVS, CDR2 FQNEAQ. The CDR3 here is CASSEGRTPQAF. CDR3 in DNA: TGTGCCAGCAGCGAGGGCAGGACCCCGCAAGCTTTC.

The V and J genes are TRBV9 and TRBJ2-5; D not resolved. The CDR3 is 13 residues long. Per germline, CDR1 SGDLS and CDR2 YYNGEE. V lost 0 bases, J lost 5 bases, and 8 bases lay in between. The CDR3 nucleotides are TGTGCCAGCAGCGTAGTCCCACGTGAGACCCAGTACTTC. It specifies CASSVVPRETQYF.

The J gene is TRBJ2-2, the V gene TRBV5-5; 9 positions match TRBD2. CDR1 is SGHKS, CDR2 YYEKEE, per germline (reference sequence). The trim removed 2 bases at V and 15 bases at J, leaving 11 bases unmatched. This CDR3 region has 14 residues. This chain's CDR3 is CASSFAGGYTEVFF. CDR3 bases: TGTGCCAGCAGCTTTGCGGGAGGGTACACCGAGGTGTTTTTT.

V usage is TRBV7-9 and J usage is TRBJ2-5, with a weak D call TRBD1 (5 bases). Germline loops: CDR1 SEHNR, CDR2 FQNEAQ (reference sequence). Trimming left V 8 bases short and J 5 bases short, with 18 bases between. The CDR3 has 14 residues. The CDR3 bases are TGTGCCAGCGGGGCCAGTTCCATTAGGGAGACCCAGTACTTC. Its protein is CASGASSIRETQYF.

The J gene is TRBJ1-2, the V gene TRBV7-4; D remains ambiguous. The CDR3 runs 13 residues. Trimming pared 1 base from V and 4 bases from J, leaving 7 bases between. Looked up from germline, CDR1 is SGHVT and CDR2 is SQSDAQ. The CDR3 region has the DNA TGTGCCAGCAGCTTAGGCCCACTCTATGGCTACACCTTC. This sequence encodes CASSLGPLYGYTF. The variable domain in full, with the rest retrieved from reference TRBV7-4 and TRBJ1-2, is GAGVSQSPRYKVAKRGRDVALRCDSISGHVTLYWYRQTLGQGSEVLTYSQSDAQRDKSGRPSGRFSAERPERSVSTLKIQRTEQGDSAVYLCASSLGPLYGYTFGSGTRLTVV.

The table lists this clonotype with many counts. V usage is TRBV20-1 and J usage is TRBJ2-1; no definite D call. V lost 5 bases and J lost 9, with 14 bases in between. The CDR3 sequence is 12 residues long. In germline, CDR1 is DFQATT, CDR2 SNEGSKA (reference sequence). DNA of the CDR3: TGCAGTGCTCTTACGACCCAGATTGAGCAGTTCTTC. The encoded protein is CSALTTQIEQFF.

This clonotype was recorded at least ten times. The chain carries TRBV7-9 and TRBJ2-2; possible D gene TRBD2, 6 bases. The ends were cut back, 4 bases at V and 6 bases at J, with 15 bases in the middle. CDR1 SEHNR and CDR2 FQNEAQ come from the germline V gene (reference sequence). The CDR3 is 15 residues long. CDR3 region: CASSSKLASPGELFF. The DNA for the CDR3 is TGTGCCAGCAGCTCAAAACTAGCATCCCCCGGGGAGCTGTTTTTT.

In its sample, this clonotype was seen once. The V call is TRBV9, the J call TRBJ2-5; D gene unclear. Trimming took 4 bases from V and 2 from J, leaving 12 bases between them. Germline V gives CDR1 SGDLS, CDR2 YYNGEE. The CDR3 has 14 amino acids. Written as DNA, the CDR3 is TGTGCCAGCAGCAAACGGACGATTCAAGAGACCCAGTACTTC. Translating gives CASSKRTIQETQYF.

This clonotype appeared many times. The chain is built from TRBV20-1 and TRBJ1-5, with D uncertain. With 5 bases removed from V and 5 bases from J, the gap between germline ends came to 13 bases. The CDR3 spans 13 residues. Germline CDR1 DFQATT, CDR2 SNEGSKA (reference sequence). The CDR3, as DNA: TGCAGTGCTTCGCTCCCGGGTCATCAGCCCCAGCATTTT. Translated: CSASLPGHQPQHF.

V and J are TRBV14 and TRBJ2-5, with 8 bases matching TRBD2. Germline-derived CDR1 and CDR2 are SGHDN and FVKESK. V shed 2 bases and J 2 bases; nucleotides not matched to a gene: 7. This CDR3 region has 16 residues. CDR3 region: CASSQTRIAGQETQYF. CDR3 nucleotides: TGTGCCAGCAGCCAAACTAGAATAGCGGGACAAGAGACCCAGTACTTC.

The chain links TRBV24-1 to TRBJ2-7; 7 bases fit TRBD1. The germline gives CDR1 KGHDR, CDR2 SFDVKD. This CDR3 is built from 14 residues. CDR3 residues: CGSSSGQDSYEQYF. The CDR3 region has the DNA TGTGGCAGCAGTTCCGGACAGGACTCCTACGAGCAGTACTTC.

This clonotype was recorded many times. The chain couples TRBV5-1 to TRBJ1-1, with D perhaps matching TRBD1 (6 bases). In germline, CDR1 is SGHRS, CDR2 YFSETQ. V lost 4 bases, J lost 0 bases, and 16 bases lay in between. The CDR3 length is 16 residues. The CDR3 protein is CASSIQTGPLNTEAFF. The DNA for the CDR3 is TGCGCCAGCAGCATTCAGACAGGCCCATTGAACACTGAAGCTTTCTTT.

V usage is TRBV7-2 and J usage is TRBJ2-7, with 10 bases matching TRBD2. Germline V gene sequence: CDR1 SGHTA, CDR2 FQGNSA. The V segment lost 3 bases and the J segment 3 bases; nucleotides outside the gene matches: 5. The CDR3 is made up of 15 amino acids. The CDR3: CASSFLLAGLYEQYF. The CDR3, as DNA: TGTGCCAGCAGCTTCCTACTAGCGGGACTCTACGAGCAGTACTTC.

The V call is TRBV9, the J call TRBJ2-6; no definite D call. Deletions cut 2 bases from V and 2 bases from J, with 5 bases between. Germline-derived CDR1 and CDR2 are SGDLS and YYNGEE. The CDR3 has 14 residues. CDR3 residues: CASSVNPGANVLTF. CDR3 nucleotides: TGTGCCAGCAGCGTTAACCCTGGGGCCAACGTCCTGACTTTC.

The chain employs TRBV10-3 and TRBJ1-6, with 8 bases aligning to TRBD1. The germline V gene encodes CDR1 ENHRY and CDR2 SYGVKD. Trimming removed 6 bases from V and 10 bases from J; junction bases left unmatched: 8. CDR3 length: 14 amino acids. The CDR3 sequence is CAISYGQGDSPLHF. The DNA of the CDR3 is TGTGCCATCAGCTACGGACAGGGAGACTCACCCCTCCACTTT.

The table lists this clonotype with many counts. CDR3 amino acids: CSARPRLALGEQYF. CDR3 bases: TGCAGTGCTAGACCCAGACTAGCTTTAGGGGAGCAGTACTTC. The chain couples TRBV20-1 to TRBJ2-7; 7 bases line up with TRBD2. The CDR3 length is 14 residues. The germline V gene has CDR1 DFQATT and CDR2 SNEGSKA (reference sequence). Trimming cost V 2 bases and J 7 bases; bases outside gene matches: 11.

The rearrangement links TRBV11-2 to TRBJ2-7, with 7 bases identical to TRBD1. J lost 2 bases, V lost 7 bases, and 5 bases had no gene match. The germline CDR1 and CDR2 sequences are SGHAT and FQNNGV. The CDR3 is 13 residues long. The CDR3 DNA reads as TGTGCCAGCACCCCTGGGACAGCCTACGAGCAGTACTTC. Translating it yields CASTPGTAYEQYF. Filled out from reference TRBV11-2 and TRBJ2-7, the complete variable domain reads EAGVAQSPRYKIIEKRQSVAFWCNPISGHATLYWYQQILGQGPKLLIQFQNNGVVDDSQLPKDRFSAERLKGVDSTLKIQPAKLEDSAVYLCASTPGTAYEQYFGPGTRLTVT.

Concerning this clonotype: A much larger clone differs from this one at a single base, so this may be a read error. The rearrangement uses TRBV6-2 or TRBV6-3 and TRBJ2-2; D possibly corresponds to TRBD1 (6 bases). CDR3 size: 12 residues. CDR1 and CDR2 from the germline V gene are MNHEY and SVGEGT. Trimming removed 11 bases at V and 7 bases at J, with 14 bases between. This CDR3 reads CAGNQGFGELFF. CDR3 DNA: TGTGCCGGCAACCAGGGGTTCGGGGAGCTGTTTTTT.

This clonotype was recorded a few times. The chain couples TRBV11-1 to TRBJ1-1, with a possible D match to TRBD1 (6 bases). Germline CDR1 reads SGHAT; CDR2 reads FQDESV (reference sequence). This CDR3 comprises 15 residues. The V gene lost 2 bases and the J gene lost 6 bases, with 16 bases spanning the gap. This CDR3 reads CASSLPGGRPSEAFF. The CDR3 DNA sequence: TGTGCCAGCAGCTTACCCGGGGGCAGGCCTTCTGAAGCTTTCTTT.

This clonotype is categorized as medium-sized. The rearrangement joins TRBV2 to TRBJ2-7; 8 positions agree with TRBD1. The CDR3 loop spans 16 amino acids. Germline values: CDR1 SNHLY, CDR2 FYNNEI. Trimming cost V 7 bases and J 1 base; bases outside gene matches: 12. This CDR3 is CASKDRARRGSYEQYF. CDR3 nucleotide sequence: TGTGCCAGCAAGGACAGGGCAAGACGGGGGTCCTACGAGCAGTACTTC.

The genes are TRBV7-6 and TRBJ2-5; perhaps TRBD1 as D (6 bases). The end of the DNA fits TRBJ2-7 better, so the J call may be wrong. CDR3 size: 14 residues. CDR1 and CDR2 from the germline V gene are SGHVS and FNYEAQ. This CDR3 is CASSLGTGLYEQYF. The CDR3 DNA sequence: TGTGCCAGCAGCTTAGGAACAGGGTTATACGAGCAGTACTTC.

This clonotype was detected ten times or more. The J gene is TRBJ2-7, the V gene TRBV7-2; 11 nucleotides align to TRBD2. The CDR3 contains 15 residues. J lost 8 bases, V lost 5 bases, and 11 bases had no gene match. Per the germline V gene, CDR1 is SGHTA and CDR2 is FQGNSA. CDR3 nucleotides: TGTGCCAGCAGCCGGGCGACTAGCGGGGTAGTCAAGCAGTACTTC. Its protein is CASSRATSGVVKQYF.

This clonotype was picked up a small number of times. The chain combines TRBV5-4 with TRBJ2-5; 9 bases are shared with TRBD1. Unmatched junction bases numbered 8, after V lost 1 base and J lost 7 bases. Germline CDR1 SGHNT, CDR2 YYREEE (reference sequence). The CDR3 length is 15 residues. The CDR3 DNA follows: TGTGCCAGCAGCTTGTGGGGGACAGGGCTAGGGACCCAGTACTTC. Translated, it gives CASSLWGTGLGTQYF.

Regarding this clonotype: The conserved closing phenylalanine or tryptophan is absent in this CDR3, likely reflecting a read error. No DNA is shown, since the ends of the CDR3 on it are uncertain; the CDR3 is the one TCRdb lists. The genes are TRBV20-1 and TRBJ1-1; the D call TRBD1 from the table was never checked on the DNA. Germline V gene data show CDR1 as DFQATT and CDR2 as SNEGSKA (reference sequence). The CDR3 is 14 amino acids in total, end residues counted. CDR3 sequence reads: CSARPGGMNTEAGT.

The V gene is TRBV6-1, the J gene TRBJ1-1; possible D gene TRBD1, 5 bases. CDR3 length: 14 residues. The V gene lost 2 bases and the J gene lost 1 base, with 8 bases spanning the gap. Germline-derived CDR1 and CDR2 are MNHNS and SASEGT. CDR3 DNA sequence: TGTGCCAGCAGTGAAAGGGGCGCGAACACTGAAGCTTTCTTT. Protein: CASSERGANTEAFF.

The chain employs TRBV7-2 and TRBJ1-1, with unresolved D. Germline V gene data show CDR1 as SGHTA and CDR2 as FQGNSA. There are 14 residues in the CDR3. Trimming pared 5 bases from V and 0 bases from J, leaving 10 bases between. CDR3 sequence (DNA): TGTGCCAGCAGCCCCCCGTGGGTGAACACTGAAGCTTTCTTT. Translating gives CASSPPWVNTEAFF.